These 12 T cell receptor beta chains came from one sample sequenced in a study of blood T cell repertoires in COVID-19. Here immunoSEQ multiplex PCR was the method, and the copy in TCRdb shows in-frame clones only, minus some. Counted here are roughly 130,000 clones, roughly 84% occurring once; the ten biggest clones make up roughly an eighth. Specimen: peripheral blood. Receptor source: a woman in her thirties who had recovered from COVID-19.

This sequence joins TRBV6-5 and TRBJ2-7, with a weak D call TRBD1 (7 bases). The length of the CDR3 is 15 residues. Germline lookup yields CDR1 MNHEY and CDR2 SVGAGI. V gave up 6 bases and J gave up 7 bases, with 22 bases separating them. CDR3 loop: CASRILRGGAGEQYF. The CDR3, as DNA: TGTGCCAGCAGAATCCTCCGAGGGGGCGCGGGGGAGCAGTACTTC.

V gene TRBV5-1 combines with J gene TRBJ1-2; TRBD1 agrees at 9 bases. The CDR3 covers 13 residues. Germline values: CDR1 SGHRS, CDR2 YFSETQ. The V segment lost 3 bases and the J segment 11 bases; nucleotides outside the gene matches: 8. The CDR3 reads CASSWGTGQTYTF. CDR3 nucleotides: TGCGCCAGCAGCTGGGGGACAGGGCAAACTTACACCTTC.

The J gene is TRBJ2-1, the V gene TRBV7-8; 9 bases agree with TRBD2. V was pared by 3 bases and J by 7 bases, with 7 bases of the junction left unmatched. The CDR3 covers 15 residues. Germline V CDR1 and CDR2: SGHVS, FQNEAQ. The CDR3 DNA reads TGTGCCAGCAGCTTGTTGGTAGCGGGAGAGAATGAGCAGTTCTTC. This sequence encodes CASSLLVAGENEQFF.

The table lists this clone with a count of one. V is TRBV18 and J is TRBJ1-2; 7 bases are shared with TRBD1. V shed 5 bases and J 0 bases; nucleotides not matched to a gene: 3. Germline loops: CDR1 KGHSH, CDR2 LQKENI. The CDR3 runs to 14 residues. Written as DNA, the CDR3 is TGTGCCAGCTCAGAGGACAGGACTAACTATGGCTACACCTTC. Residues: CASSEDRTNYGYTF.

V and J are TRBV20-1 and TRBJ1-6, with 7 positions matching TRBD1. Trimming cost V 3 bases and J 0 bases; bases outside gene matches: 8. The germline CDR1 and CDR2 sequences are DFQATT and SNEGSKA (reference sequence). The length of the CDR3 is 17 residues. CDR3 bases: TGCAGTGCTAGTTTCCCCAGGGGGGACTCCTATAATTCACCCCTCCACTTT. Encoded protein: CSASFPRGDSYNSPLHF.

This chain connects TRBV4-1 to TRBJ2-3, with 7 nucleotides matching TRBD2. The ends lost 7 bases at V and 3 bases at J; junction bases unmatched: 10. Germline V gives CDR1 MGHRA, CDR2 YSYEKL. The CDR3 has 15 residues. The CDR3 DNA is TGCGCCAGCACGGAACTGGGCGGGAGTACAGATACGCAGTATTTT. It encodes CASTELGGSTDTQYF.

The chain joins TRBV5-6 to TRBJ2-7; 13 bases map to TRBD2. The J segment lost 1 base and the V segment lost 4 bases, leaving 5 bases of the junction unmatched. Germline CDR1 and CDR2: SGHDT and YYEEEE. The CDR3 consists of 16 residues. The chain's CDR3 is CASSIGTSGISYEQYF. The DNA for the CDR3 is TGTGCCAGCAGCATCGGGACTAGCGGGATATCCTACGAGCAGTACTTC.

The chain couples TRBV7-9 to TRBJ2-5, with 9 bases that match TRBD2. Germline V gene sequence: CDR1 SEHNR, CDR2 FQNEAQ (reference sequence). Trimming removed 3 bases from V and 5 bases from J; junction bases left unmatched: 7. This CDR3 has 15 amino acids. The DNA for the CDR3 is TGTGCCAGCAGCTTGGTTAGGCTAGCGGGGGAGACCCAGTACTTC. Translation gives CASSLVRLAGETQYF.

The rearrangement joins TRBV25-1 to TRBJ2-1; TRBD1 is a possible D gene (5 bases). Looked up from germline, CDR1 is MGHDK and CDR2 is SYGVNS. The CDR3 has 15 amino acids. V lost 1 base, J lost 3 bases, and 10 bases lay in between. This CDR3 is CASSEFKGYYNEQFF. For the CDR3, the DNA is TGTGCCAGCAGTGAATTTAAGGGGTACTACAATGAGCAGTTCTTC.

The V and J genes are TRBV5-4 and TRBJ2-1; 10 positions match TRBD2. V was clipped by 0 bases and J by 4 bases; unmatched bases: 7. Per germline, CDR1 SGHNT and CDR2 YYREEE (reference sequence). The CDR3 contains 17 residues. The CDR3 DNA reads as TGTGCCAGCAGCTTGGGTGGCCTAGCGGGAGAATACAATGAGCAGTTCTTC. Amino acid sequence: CASSLGGLAGEYNEQFF.

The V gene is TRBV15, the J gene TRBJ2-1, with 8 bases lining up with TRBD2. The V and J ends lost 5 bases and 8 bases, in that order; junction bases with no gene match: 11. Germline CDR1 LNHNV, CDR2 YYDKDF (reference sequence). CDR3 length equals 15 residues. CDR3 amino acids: CATSAGTRTLDEQFF. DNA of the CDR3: TGTGCCACCAGCGCCGGGACTAGGACTTTGGATGAGCAGTTCTTC.

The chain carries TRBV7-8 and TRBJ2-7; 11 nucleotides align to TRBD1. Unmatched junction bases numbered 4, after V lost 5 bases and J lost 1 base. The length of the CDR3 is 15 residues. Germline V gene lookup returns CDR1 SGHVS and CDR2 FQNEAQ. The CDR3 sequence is CASSLGTGGSYEQYF. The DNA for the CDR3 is TGTGCCAGCAGCCTTGGGACAGGGGGATCCTACGAGCAGTACTTC.